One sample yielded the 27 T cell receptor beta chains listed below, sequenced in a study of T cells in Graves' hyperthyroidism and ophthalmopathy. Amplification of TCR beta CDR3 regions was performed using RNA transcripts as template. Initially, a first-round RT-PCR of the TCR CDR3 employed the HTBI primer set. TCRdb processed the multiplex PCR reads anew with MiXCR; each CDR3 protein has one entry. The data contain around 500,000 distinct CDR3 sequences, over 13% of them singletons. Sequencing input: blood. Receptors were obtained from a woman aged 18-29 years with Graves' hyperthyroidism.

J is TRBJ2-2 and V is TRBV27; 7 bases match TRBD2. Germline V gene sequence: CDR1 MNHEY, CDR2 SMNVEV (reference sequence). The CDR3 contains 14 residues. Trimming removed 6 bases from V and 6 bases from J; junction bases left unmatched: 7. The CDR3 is CASRKGTKAGELFF. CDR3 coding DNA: TGTGCCAGCAGGAAGGGGACTAAAGCCGGGGAGCTGTTTTTT.

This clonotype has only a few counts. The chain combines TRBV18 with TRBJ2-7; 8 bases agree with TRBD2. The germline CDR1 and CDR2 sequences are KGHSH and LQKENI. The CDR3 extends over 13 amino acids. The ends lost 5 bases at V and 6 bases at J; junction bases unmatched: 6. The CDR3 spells CASSGTSHREQYF. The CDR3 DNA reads TGTGCCAGCTCAGGGACTAGTCACCGCGAGCAGTACTTC. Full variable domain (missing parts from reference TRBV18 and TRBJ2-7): NAGVMQNPRHLVRRRGQEARLRCSPMKGHSHVYWYRQLPEEGLKFMVYLQKENIIDESGMPKERFSAEFPKEGPSILRIQQVVRGDSAAYFCASSGTSHREQYFGPGTRLTVT.

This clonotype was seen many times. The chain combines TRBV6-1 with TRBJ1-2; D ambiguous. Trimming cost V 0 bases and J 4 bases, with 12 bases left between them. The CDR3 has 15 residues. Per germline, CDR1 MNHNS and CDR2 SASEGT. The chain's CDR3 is CASSEAREALYGYTF. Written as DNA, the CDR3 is TGTGCCAGCAGTGAAGCACGGGAGGCACTCTATGGCTACACCTTC.

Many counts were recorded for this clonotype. The CDR3 loop reads CASSLEATPGDTQYF. As DNA, the CDR3 is TGTGCCAGCAGCTTGGAAGCGACTCCCGGGGATACGCAGTATTTT. This rearrangement joins TRBV7-6 to TRBJ2-3; D remains unclear. The germline gives CDR1 SGHVS, CDR2 FNYEAQ. The CDR3 contains 15 residues. V lost 3 bases and J lost 6, with 16 bases in between.

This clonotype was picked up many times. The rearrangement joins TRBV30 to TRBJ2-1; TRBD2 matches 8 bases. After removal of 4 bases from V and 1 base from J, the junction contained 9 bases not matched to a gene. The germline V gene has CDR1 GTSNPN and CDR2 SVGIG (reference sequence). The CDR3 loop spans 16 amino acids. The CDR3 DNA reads TGTGCCTGGATCTCTGGAGCGGGAGCGTCCTACAATGAGCAGTTCTTC. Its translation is CAWISGAGASYNEQFF.

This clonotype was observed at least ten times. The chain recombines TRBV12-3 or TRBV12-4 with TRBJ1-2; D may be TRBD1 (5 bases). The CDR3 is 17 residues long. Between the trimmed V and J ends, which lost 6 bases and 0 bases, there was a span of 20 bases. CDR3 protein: CASRPRGGTPSNYGYTF. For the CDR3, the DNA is TGTGCCAGCAGACCTAGGGGCGGGACCCCATCTAACTATGGCTACACCTTC.

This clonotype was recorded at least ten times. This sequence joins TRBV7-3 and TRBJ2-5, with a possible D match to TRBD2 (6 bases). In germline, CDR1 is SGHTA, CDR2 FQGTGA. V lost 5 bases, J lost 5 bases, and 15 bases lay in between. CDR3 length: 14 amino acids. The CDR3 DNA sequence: TGTGCCAGCAGCCGTGACGGGAGAACGGAGACCCAGTACTTC. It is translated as CASSRDGRTETQYF.

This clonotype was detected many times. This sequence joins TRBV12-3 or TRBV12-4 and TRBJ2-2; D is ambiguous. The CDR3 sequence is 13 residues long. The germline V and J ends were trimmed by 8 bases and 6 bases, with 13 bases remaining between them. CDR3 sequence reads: CASSQLGSGELFF. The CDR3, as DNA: TGTGCCAGCTCCCAGCTGGGATCCGGGGAGCTGTTTTTT.

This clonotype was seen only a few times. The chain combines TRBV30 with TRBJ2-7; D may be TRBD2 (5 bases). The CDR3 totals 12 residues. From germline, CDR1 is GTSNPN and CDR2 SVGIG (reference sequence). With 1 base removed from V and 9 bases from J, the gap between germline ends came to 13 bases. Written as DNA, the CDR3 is TGTGCCTGGAGTGACCCCGGAGGAGGGCAGTACTTC. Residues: CAWSDPGGGQYF. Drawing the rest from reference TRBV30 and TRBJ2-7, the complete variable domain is SQTIHQWPATLVQPVGSPLSLECTVEGTSNPNLYWYRQAAGRGLQLLFYSVGIGQISSEVPQNLSASRPQDRQFILSSKKLLLSDSGFYLCAWSDPGGGQYFGPGTRLTVT.

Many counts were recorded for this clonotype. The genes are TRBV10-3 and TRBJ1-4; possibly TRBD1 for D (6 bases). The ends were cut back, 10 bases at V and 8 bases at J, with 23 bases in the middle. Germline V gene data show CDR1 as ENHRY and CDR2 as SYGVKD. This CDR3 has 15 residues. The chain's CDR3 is CASQGSVGIGEKLFF. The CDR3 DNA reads TGTGCCAGCCAGGGGTCGGTCGGAATAGGAGAAAAACTGTTTTTT.

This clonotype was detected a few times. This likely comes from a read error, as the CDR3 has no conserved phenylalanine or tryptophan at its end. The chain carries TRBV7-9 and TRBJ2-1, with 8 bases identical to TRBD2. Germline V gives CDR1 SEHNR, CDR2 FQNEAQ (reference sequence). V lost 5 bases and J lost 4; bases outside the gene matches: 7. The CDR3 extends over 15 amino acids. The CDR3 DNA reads TGTGCCAGCAGCCGTATCACGGGAGGGTACAATGAGCAGTTCCTC. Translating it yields CASSRITGGYNEQFL.

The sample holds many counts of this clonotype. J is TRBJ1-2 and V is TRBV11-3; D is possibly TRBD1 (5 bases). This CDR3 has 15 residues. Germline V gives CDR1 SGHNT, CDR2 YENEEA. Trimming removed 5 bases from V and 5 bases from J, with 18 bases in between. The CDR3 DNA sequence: TGTGCCAGCAGCCCAAACGCCGGGACCCAGTATGGCTACACCTTC. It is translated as CASSPNAGTQYGYTF.

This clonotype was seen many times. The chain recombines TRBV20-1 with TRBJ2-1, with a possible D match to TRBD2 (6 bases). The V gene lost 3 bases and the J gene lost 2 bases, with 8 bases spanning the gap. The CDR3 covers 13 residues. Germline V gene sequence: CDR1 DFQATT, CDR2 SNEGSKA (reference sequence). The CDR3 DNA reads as TGCAGTGCTAGCGGGAGAACCTACAATGAGCAGTTCTTC. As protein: CSASGRTYNEQFF.

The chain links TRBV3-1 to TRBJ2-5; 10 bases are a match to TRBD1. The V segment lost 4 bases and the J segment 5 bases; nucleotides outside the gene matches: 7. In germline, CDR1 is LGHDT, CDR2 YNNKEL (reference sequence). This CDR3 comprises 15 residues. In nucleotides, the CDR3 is TGTGCCAGCAGCCCCGGGACAGGGGAGGGGGAGACCCAGTACTTC. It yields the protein CASSPGTGEGETQYF.

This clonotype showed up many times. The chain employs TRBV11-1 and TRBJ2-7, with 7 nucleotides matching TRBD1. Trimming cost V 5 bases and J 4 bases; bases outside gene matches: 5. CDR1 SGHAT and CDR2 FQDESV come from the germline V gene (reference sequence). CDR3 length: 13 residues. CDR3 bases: TGTGCCAGCAGCGGGCGGACAGGTTACGAGCAGTACGTC. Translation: CASSGRTGYEQYV.

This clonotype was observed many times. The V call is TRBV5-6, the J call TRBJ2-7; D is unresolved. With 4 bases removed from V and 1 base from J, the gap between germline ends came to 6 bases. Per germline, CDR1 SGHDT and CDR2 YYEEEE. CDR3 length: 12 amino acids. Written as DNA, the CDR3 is TGTGCCAGCAGCCCCGGATCCTACGAGCAGTACTTC. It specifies CASSPGSYEQYF.

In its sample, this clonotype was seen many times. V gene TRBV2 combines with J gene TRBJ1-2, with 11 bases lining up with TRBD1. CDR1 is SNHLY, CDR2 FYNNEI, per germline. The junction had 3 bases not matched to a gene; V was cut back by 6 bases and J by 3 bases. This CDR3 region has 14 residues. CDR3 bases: TGTGCCAGCAGGGACAGGGGGCAGGACTATGGCTACACCTTC. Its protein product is CASRDRGQDYGYTF.

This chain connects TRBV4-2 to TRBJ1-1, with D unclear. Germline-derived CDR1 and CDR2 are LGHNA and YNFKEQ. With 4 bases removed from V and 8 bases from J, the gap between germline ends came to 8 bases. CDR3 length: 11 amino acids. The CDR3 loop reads CASSRNHEAFF. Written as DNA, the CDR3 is TGTGCCAGCAGCCGAAATCACGAAGCTTTCTTT.

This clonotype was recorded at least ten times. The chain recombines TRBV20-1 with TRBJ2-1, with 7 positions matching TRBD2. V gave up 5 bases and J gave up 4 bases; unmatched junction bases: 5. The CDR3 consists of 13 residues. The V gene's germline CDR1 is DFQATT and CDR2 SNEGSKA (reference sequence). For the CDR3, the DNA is TGCAGTGCTGACCGGGGGGAATACAATGAGCAGTTCTTC. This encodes CSADRGEYNEQFF.

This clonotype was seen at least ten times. The CDR3 sequence is CASSYAVTQSYEQYV. In DNA form, the CDR3 reads TGTGCCAGCAGTTACGCCGTTACACAGTCCTACGAGCAGTACGTC. The chain combines TRBV6-1 with TRBJ2-7, with D unresolved. This CDR3 comprises 15 residues. Germline CDR1 is MNHNS and CDR2 is SASEGT. V lost 5 bases, J lost 1 base, and 15 bases lay in between.

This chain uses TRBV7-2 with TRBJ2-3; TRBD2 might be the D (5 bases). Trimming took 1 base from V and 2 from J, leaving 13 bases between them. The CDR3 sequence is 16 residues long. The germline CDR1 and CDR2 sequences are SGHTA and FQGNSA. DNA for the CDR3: TGTGCCAGCAGCTTAGGGTACACTAGGGTCACAGATACGCAGTATTTT. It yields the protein CASSLGYTRVTDTQYF.

CDR3 in DNA: TGCGCCAGCATAATCCATGGGGGCGGGAAGAGCACAGATACGCAGTATTTT. Translating gives CASIIHGGGKSTDTQYF. This chain uses TRBV10-1 with TRBJ2-3; D is possibly TRBD1 or TRBD2 (6 bases each). This CDR3 contains 17 residues. V dropped 7 bases and J dropped 0 bases, with 20 bases sitting between them. Germline CDR1 WNHNN, CDR2 SYGVQD (reference sequence).

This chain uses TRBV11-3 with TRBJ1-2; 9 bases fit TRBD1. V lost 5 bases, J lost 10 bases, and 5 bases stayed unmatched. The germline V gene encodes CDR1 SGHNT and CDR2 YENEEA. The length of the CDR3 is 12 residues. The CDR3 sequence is CASSRDRVTYTF. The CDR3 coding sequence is TGTGCCAGCAGCCGGGACAGGGTAACCTACACCTTC. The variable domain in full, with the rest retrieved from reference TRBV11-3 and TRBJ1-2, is EAGVVQSPRYKIIEKKQPVAFWCNPISGHNTLYWYLQNLGQGPELLIRYENEEAVDDSQLPKDRFSAERLKGVDSTLKIQPAELGDSAVYLCASSRDRVTYTFGSGTRLTVV.

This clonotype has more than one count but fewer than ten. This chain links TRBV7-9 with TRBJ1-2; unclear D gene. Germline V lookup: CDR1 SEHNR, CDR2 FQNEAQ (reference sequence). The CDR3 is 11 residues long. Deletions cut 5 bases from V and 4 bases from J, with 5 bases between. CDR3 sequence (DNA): TGTGCCAGCAGCGCCCCCTATGGCTACACCTTC. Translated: CASSAPYGYTF.

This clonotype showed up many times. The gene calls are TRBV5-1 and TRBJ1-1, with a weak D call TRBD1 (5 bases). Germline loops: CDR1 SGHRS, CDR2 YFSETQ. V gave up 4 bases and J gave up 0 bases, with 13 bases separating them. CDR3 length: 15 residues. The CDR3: CASSPGGTMNTEAFF. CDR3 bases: TGCGCCAGCAGCCCCGGGGGGACGATGAACACTGAAGCTTTCTTT.

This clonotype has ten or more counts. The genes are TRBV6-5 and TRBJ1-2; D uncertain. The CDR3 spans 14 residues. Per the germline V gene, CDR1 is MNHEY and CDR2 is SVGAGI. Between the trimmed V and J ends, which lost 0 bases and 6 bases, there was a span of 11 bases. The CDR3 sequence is CASSYSRGFDGYTF. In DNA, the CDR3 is TGTGCCAGCAGTTACTCGAGAGGTTTCGATGGCTACACCTTC.

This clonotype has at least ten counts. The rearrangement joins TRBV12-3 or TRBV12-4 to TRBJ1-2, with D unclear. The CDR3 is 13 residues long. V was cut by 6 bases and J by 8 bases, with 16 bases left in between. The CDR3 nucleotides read TGTGCCAGCAGCCGAAGACTCGGGCGGGGCTACACCTTC. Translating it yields CASSRRLGRGYTF.